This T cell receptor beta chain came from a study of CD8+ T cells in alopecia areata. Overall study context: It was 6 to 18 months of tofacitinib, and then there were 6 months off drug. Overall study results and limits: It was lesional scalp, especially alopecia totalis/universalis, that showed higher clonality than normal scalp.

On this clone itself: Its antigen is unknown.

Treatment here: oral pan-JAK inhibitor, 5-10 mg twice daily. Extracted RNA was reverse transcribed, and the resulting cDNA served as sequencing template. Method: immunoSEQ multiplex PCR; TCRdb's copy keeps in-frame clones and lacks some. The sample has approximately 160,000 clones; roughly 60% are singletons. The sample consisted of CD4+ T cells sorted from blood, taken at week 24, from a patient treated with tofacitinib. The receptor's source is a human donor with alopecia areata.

This CDR3 reads CATTSGSNTEAFF. In nucleotides, the CDR3 is TGTGCCACGACCTCAGGGTCAAACACTGAAGCTTTCTTT. V usage is TRBV10-3 and J usage is TRBJ1-1; maybe TRBD1 (5 bases). Germline V CDR1 and CDR2: ENHRY, SYGVKD. This CDR3 comprises 13 residues. The V and J ends lost 10 bases and 2 bases respectively, with 14 bases between them.